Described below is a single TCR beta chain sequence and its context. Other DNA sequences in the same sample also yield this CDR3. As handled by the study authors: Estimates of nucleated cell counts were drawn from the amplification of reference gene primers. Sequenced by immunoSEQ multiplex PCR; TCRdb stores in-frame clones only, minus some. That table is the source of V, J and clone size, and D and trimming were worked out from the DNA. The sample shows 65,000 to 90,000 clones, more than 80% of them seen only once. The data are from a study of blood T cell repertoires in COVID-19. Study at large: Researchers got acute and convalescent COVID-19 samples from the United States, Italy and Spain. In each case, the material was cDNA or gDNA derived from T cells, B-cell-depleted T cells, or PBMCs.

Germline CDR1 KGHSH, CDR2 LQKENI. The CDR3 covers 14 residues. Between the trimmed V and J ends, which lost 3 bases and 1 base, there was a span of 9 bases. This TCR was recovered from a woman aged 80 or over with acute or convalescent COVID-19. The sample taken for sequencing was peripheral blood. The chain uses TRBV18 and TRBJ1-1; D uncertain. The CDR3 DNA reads TGTGCCAGCTCACCGGGCAGGCAGAACACTGAAGCTTTCTTT. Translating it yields CASSPGRQNTEAFF. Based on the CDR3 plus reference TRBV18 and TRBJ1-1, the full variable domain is NAGVMQNPRHLVRRRGQEARLRCSPMKGHSHVYWYRQLPEEGLKFMVYLQKENIIDESGMPKERFSAEFPKEGPSILRIQQVVRGDSAAYFCASSPGRQNTEAFFGQGTRLTVV.